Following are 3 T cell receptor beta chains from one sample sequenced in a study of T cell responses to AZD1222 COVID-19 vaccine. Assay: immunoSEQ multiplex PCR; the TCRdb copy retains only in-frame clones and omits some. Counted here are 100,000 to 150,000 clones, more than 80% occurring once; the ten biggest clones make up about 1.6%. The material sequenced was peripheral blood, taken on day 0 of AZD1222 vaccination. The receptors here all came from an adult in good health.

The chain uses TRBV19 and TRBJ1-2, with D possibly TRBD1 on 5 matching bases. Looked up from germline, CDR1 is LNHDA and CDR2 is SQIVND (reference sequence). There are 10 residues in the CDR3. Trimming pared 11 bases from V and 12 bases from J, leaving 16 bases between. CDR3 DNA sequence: TGTGCCCCCCCGCCCGCAGGGAACACCTTC. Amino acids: CAPPPAGNTF.

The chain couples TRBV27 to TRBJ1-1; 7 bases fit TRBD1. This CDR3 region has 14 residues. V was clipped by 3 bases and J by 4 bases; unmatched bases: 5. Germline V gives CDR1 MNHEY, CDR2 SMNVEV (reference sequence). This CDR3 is CASSLTGSVTEAFF. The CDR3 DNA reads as TGTGCCAGCAGTTTGACAGGGTCCGTCACTGAAGCTTTCTTT.

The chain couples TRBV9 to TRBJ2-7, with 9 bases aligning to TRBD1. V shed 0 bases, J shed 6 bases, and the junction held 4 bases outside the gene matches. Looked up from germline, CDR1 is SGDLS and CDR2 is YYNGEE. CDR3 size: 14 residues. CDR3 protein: CASSVGNRGPEQYF. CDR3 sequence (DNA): TGTGCCAGCAGCGTAGGTAACAGGGGGCCCGAGCAGTACTTC.